These T cell receptor beta chains were read from a single sample in a study of shared clonotypes between healthy human individuals. Using immunoSEQ multiplex PCR, the repertoire was profiled, and TCRdb retains in-frame clones only, with some absent. The sample lists more than 2 million clones, 90% to 96% occurring once. Sample: naive CD4+ T cells sorted from blood. Every receptor here comes from a man aged 18 to 30 in good health. Both conserved end residues are part of each CDR3. The D gene is left open where the match is weak. Size values are once, few and many counts, or a class for expanded clones, and some rows have none.

TRBJ2-1 | NA | TRBV4-1 | NA | CASSQVGSLGNEQFF | TGCGCCAGCAGCCAAGTTGGCTCTCTGGGCAATGAGCAGTTCTTC
TRBJ1-1 | NA | TRBV10-3 | NA | CAISENWNTEAFF | TGTGCCATCAGTGAGAACTGGAACACTGAAGCTTTCTTT
TRBJ2-5 | TRBD2 | TRBV5-1 | NA | CASSPLRGGPQETQYF | TGCGCCAGCAGCCCATTAAGGGGAGGGCCCCAAGAGACCCAGTACTTC
TRBJ2-7 | TRBD1 | TRBV27 | NA | CASSPYRGRSYEQYF | TGTGCCAGCAGTCCATACAGGGGGCGTTCCTACGAGCAGTACTTC
TRBJ1-2 | TRBD1 | TRBV28 | NA | CASSFGLQGAVHGYTF | TGTGCCAGCAGTTTTGGTTTACAGGGGGCGGTACATGGCTACACCTTC
TRBJ2-3 | NA | TRBV4-2 | NA | CASSHESALLAKADTQYF | TGTGCCAGCAGCCACGAATCTGCGCTCCTGGCAAAGGCGGATACGCAGTATTTT
TRBJ2-1 | TRBD1 | TRBV7-6 | NA | CASSPMPGQAYNEQFF | TGTGCCAGCAGCCCTATGCCGGGACAGGCCTACAATGAGCAGTTCTTC
TRBJ2-2 | NA | TRBV7-3 | NA | CASSFGTGELFF | TGTGCCAGCAGCTTCGGTACCGGGGAGCTGTTTTTT
TRBJ1-5 | NA | TRBV19 | NA | CASSIGQGGNQPQHF | TGTGCCAGTAGTATTGGGCAGGGTGGCAATCAGCCCCAGCATTTT
TRBJ2-7 | NA | TRBV6-5 | NA | CASRYTGGGYYEQYF | TGTGCCAGCAGGTACACAGGAGGGGGTTACTACGAGCAGTACTTC
TRBJ1-4 | NA | TRBV7-8 | NA | CASSSDRREKLFF | TGTGCCAGCAGCTCGGACAGAAGGGAAAAACTGTTTTTT
TRBJ2-7 | TRBD2 | TRBV5-1 | NA | CASSLAHSGGAYEQYF | TGCGCCAGCAGCTTGGCCCACAGCGGGGGGGCCTACGAGCAGTACTTC
TRBJ2-7 | NA | TRBV9 | NA | CASSVEGQTYEQYF | TGTGCCAGCAGCGTAGAAGGGCAGACCTACGAGCAGTACTTC
TRBJ2-3 | NA | TRBV5-4 | NA | CASTQLSTDTQYF | TGTGCCAGCACTCAGCTTTCTACAGATACGCAGTATTTT
TRBJ1-2 | TRBD1 | TRBV5-4 | NA | CASSLPPDRGHSGYTF | TGTGCCAGCAGCTTACCCCCCGACAGGGGGCATTCTGGCTACACCTTC
TRBJ2-7 | TRBD2 | TRBV6-5 | NA | CASSGTSGLSYEQYF | TGTGCCAGCAGCGGGACTAGCGGACTCTCCTACGAGCAGTACTTC
TRBJ1-1 | NA | TRBV5-1 | NA | CASSSRTPNTEAFF | TGCGCCAGCAGCTCCAGGACTCCGAACACTGAAGCTTTCTTT
TRBJ1-2 | TRBD1 | TRBV19 | NA | CASNRDRLGDYGYTF | TGTGCCAGTAACCGGGACAGGCTTGGGGACTATGGCTACACCTTC
TRBJ2-7 | NA | TRBV10-3 | NA | CAISAGPGSYEQYF | TGTGCCATCAGTGCGGGACCTGGCTCCTACGAGCAGTACTTC
TRBJ2-1 | TRBD2 | TRBV10-2 | once | CASSRKSGVLAGAGNEQFF | TGCGCCAGCAGTCGGAAGTCGGGGGTGCTAGCGGGAGCGGGAAATGAGCAGTTCTTC
TRBJ2-3 | NA | TRBV5-1 | NA | CASSIQGGTDTQYF | TGCGCCAGTAGCATCCAGGGGGGGACAGATACGCAGTATTTT
TRBJ2-7 | TRBD1 | TRBV7-2 | NA | CASSTRQGGYEQYF | TGTGCCAGCAGCACCCGACAGGGGGGCTACGAGCAGTACTTC
TRBJ1-1 | NA | TRBV5-4 | NA | CASSLGGVNTEAFF | TGTGCCAGCAGCTTGGGAGGGGTGAACACTGAAGCTTTCTTT
TRBJ2-7 | TRBD2 | TRBV5-4 | NA | CASSLVGGGARYEQYF | TGTGCCAGCAGCTTGGTCGGCGGGGGGGCGCGGTATGAGCAGTACTTC
TRBJ1-2 | TRBD1 | TRBV2 | NA | CASSGDRGNGYTF | TGTGCCAGCAGCGGGGACAGGGGGAATGGCTACACCTTC
TRBJ1-6 | NA | TRBV6-5 | NA | CASSRAPDKDSPLHF | TGTGCCAGCAGCCGGGCCCCCGATAAGGATTCACCCCTCCACTTT
TRBJ2-5 | NA | TRBV7-8 | NA | CASSLPELLGWQETQYF | TGTGCCAGCAGCCTACCGGAACTCCTGGGTTGGCAAGAGACCCAGTACTTC
TRBJ1-1 | NA | TRBV7-9 | NA | CASSLDLGIQLEAFF | TGTGCCAGCAGCTTAGATCTGGGAATCCAGCTGGAAGCTTTCTTT
TRBJ1-1 | NA | TRBV7-9 | NA | CASSRRLLNTEAFF | TGTGCCAGCAGCCGAAGATTACTGAACACTGAAGCTTTCTTT
TRBJ1-5 | NA | TRBV30 | NA | CAWSSEGGGNQPQHF | TGTGCCTGGAGTTCCGAGGGAGGGGGCAATCAGCCCCAGCATTTT
TRBJ1-5 | NA | TRBV28 | NA | CASSLIGGRVFSGNQPQHF | TGTGCCAGCAGTTTGATAGGGGGGCGAGTATTTAGTGGCAATCAGCCCCAGCATTTT
TRBJ2-7 | NA | TRBV25-1 | NA | CASSESGGLSYEQYF | TGTGCCAGCAGTGAATCGGGGGGCCTCTCCTACGAGCAGTACTTC
TRBJ2-7 | NA | TRBV6-1 | NA | CASTPPAGGYEQYF | TGTGCCAGCACCCCGCCAGCGGGTGGGTACGAGCAGTACTTC
TRBJ2-7 | TRBD1 | TRBV10-1 | NA | CASSGQGAYEQYF | TGCGCCAGCAGTGGGCAGGGGGCCTACGAGCAGTACTTC
TRBJ1-1 | NA | TRBV6-5 | NA | CASSYSRRANTEAFF | TGTGCCAGCAGTTACTCGAGGCGGGCAAACACTGAAGCTTTCTTT
TRBJ2-1 | NA | TRBV13 | few | CASRLTGTSGEQFF | TGTGCCAGCAGACTAACCGGGACCTCGGGGGAGCAGTTCTTC
TRBJ1-2 | TRBD1 | TRBV11-2 | NA | CASTRGQGGYGYTF | TGTGCCAGTACCAGAGGACAGGGAGGCTATGGCTACACCTTC
TRBJ2-3 | TRBD2 | TRBV13 | NA | CASSLSGGSTDTQYF | TGTGCCAGCAGTCTAAGCGGGGGTAGCACAGATACGCAGTATTTT
TRBJ1-6 | NA | TRBV10-3 | NA | CAISEPDNSPLHF | TGTGCCATCAGTGAGCCTGACAACTCACCCCTCCACTTT
TRBJ2-7 | NA | TRBV11-2 | NA | CASSLGTVVYEQYF | TGTGCCAGCAGCTTAGGGACGGTCGTCTACGAGCAGTACTTC
TRBJ1-6 | NA | TRBV5-4 | NA | CASSLDTPPNSPLHF | TGTGCCAGCAGCTTGGACACCCCACCAAATTCACCCCTCCACTTT
TRBJ1-1 | TRBD1 | TRBV28 | NA | CASSTRDRGLRGTEAFF | TGTGCCAGCAGCACCCGGGACAGGGGGCTTCGGGGCACTGAAGCTTTCTTT